A single sample is the source of the 20 T cell receptor beta chains below, sequenced in a study of patients and donors after allogeneic stem cell transplantation. TCRdb redid the calling of the RT-PCR reads with MiXCR, one entry per CDR3 protein. Of 800,000 to 1,000,000 distinct CDR3 sequences listed, roughly 18% are singletons. The sequencing sample was made of blood, either unsorted or a sorted T cell fraction (not recorded which). Source of these receptors: a human donor who was either an allogeneic HSCT recipient or a stem cell or donor lymphocyte infusion donor (not recorded which). It is not recorded whose cells these are; they may come from a transplant donor.

The rearrangement uses TRBV7-9 and TRBJ2-1, with D possibly matching TRBD2 (6 bases). Trimming left V 5 bases short and J 6 bases short, with 11 bases between. The CDR3 is 13 amino acids. The germline gives CDR1 SEHNR, CDR2 FQNEAQ (reference sequence). The CDR3 sequence is CASSPLASNEQFF. CDR3 nucleotide sequence: TGTGCCAGCAGCCCCCTAGCGAGCAATGAGCAGTTCTTC.

The chain carries TRBV5-5 and TRBJ2-4; a possible D gene is TRBD2 (5 bases). From germline, CDR1 is SGHKS and CDR2 YYEKEE (reference sequence). This CDR3 contains 13 residues. Deletions cut 6 bases from V and 8 bases from J, with 15 bases between. Here the CDR3 reads CASTLPGVDIQYF. In nucleotides, the CDR3 is TGTGCCAGCACCCTCCCCGGGGTAGACATTCAGTACTTC.

This clonotype showed up just a few times. The V call is TRBV15, the J call TRBJ1-1; D possibly corresponds to TRBD1 (5 bases). Germline CDR1 and CDR2: LNHNV and YYDKDF (reference sequence). This CDR3 is built from 14 residues. The V end lost 1 base, the J end lost 5 bases, and 11 bases lay between the germline ends. This CDR3 is CATSRVAGRTEAFF. Written as DNA, the CDR3 is TGTGCCACCAGCAGAGTGGCAGGGAGGACTGAAGCTTTCTTT. Full variable domain (rest looked up from reference TRBV15 and TRBJ1-1): DAMVIQNPRYQVTQFGKPVTLSCSQTLNHNVMYWYQQKSSQAPKLLFHYYDKDFNNEADTPDNFQSRRPNTSFCFLDIRSPGLGDTAMYLCATSRVAGRTEAFFGQGTRLTVV.

This clonotype was detected only a few times. The J gene is TRBJ1-6, the V gene TRBV7-9; tentative D call: TRBD1 (5 bases). The CDR3 length is 14 residues. Trimming pared 4 bases from V and 6 bases from J, leaving 10 bases between. From germline, CDR1 is SEHNR and CDR2 FQNEAQ (reference sequence). CDR3 DNA: TGTGCCAGCAGCTCCGGCGACAGTAATTCACCCCTCCACTTT. This sequence encodes CASSSGDSNSPLHF.

In this sample, this clonotype turned up a few times. This rearrangement joins TRBV5-5 to TRBJ2-7; possibly TRBD1 for D (5 bases). V shed 4 bases and J shed 3 bases, with 11 bases lying between them. The CDR3 spans 13 residues. Germline CDR1 reads SGHKS; CDR2 reads YYEKEE (reference sequence). CDR3 region: CASSGARFYEQYF. CDR3 bases: TGTGCCAGCAGCGGGGCTCGTTTCTACGAGCAGTACTTC.

This sequence joins TRBV30 and TRBJ1-1; tentative D call: TRBD1 (5 bases). Germline CDR1 GTSNPN, CDR2 SVGIG (reference sequence). The CDR3 has 14 residues. V was trimmed by 0 bases and J by 4 bases, leaving 12 bases between them. Here the CDR3 DNA reads TGTGCCTGGAGTGTAAGGGGTGGCTCCACTGAAGCTTTCTTT. Protein: CAWSVRGGSTEAFF.

This clonotype was seen a single time. The V call is TRBV21-1, the J call TRBJ2-5; TRBD1 reflects the table's D call only, with no check against the DNA. TRBV21-1 is reported as a pseudogene. The CDR3 totals 11 residues. This CDR3 reads CASSKTGTQYF. Written as DNA, the CDR3 is TGTGCCAGCAGCAAGACAGGGACCCAGTACTTC.

This clonotype occurred a few times. The V and J genes are TRBV7-2 and TRBJ1-5; tentatively, D is TRBD1 (5 bases). The CDR3 spans 15 residues. V was clipped by 1 base and J by 4 bases, with 11 bases between them. From germline, CDR1 is SGHTA and CDR2 FQGNSA. CDR3 DNA sequence: TGTGCCAGCAGCTTAGTTAGCCAGGGAAATCAGCCCCAGCATTTT. Protein sequence: CASSLVSQGNQPQHF. Variable domain in full (rest from reference TRBV7-2 and TRBJ1-5): GAGVSQSPSNKVTEKGKDVELRCDPISGHTALYWYRQSLGQGLEFLIYFQGNSAPDKSGLPSDRFSAERTGGSVSTLTIQRTQQEDSAVYLCASSLVSQGNQPQHFGDGTRLSIL.

This clonotype occurred a few times. CDR3 in amino acids: CALSPAGSTDTQYF. For the CDR3, the DNA is TGTGCGTTATCTCCAGCGGGGTCCACAGATACGCAGTATTTT. This chain uses TRBV7-6 with TRBJ2-3; 7 nucleotides match TRBD2. The CDR3 is 14 amino acids. Per the germline V gene, CDR1 is SGHVS and CDR2 is FNYEAQ.

This clonotype occurred a few times. V gene TRBV2 combines with J gene TRBJ2-3, with D perhaps matching TRBD2 (6 bases). Per the germline V gene, CDR1 is SNHLY and CDR2 is FYNNEI. This CDR3 has 15 amino acids. Trimming took off 0 bases at V and 6 bases at J, with 13 bases between the two ends. The CDR3 DNA reads TGTGCCAGCAGTGAAGCGCGGGGAAATCGGGATACGCAGTATTTT. Its translation: CASSEARGNRDTQYF.

The table lists this clonotype with a few counts. The chain employs TRBV25-1 and TRBJ1-2; possibly TRBD1 for D (6 bases). Trimming took 8 bases from V and 7 from J, leaving 14 bases between them. Germline CDR1 MGHDK, CDR2 SYGVNS. The CDR3 contains 12 residues. CDR3 residues: CASRRGAGGYTF. CDR3 nucleotides: TGTGCCAGCCGAAGGGGGGCTGGTGGCTACACCTTC.

This clonotype occurred a few times. J is TRBJ1-2 and V is TRBV7-9; tentatively, D is TRBD1 (6 bases). The CDR3 contains 15 residues. V lost 5 bases to trimming and J lost 5 bases, with 18 bases between them. CDR1 SEHNR and CDR2 FQNEAQ come from the germline V gene (reference sequence). For the CDR3, the DNA is TGTGCCAGCAGCCAAGCCTCCGGGGGGACATATGGCTACACCTTC. Its protein product is CASSQASGGTYGYTF.

Only a few counts were recorded for this clonotype. The chain uses TRBV12-3 or TRBV12-4 and TRBJ2-5; D is unclear. The V and J ends lost 5 bases and 1 base respectively, with 11 bases between them. This CDR3 has 14 residues. CDR3 loop: CASSDYSRQETQYF. The CDR3 DNA sequence: TGTGCCAGCAGTGATTACAGTCGCCAAGAGACCCAGTACTTC.

The chain uses TRBV9 and TRBJ2-5; 8 nucleotides line up with TRBD2. Trimming at V came to 2 bases and at J to 5 bases, leaving 8 bases not matched to a gene. Per the germline V gene, CDR1 is SGDLS and CDR2 is YYNGEE. The CDR3 is 15 amino acids. In DNA, the CDR3 is TGTGCCAGCAGCGTTTCCCGGGAGGGTTCGGAGACCCAGTACTTC. It yields the protein CASSVSREGSETQYF.

This clonotype was observed a few times. The chain joins TRBV3-1 to TRBJ2-7; a weak D match, TRBD2 (5 bases). The CDR3 contains 15 residues. Deletions cut 1 base from V and 1 base from J, with 11 bases between. Germline assignment: CDR1 LGHDT and CDR2 YNNKEL (reference sequence). The CDR3 loop reads CASSQVPDFSYEQYF. Here the CDR3 DNA reads TGTGCCAGCAGCCAAGTCCCGGACTTTTCCTACGAGCAGTACTTC.

The rearrangement uses TRBV4-2 and TRBJ1-3; perhaps TRBD1 as D (5 bases). Trimming removed 0 bases from V and 0 bases from J, with 12 bases in between. The CDR3 totals 17 residues. Per the germline V gene, CDR1 is LGHNA and CDR2 is YNFKEQ. CDR3 DNA sequence: TGTGCCAGCAGCCAAGAAGACCAGGGTCCCTCTGGAAACACCATATATTTT. Protein sequence: CASSQEDQGPSGNTIYF.

This clonotype has just a few counts. This sequence joins TRBV20-1 and TRBJ1-5; 8 nucleotides match TRBD1. Germline CDR1 reads DFQATT; CDR2 reads SNEGSKA (reference sequence). The CDR3 is 15 amino acids. V trimming: 6 bases; J trimming: 0 bases; junction bases outside the gene matches: 7. The CDR3 DNA reads TGCAGTGCCGACCTAACAGGGGGTAGCAATCAGCCCCAGCATTTT. It specifies CSADLTGGSNQPQHF.

The rearrangement links TRBV20-1 to TRBJ2-3; a weak D match, TRBD2 (6 bases). This CDR3 is 16 amino acids long. Germline-derived CDR1 and CDR2 are DFQATT and SNEGSKA (reference sequence). V was cut by 3 bases and J by 4 bases, with 20 bases left in between. The CDR3 is CSASQLARGGADTQYF. In nucleotides, the CDR3 is TGCAGTGCTAGTCAACTCGCAAGGGGAGGCGCAGATACGCAGTATTTT.

This chain connects TRBV7-2 to TRBJ2-1, with D possibly being TRBD2 (6 bases). The germline V gene encodes CDR1 SGHTA and CDR2 FQGNSA. V lost 6 bases, J lost 6 bases, and 12 bases lay in between. The length of the CDR3 is 13 residues. Here the CDR3 reads CASSPSATNEQFF. DNA of the CDR3: TGTGCCAGCAGTCCTAGCGCTACCAATGAGCAGTTCTTC.

This clonotype was found a few times. The chain carries TRBV9 and TRBJ1-1; TRBD1 might be the D (5 bases). The CDR3 has 16 amino acids. Germline V CDR1 and CDR2: SGDLS, YYNGEE. V lost 0 bases to trimming and J lost 1 base, with 13 bases between them. CDR3 amino acids: CASSVDPTGPNTEAFF. CDR3 coding DNA: TGTGCCAGCAGCGTAGATCCCACAGGACCGAACACTGAAGCTTTCTTT.